This T cell receptor beta chain was documented in a study of Ad26.COV2.S vaccination and SARS-CoV-2 variants. Study overall: The authors gave Ad26.COV2.S intramuscularly, either once or twice 56 days apart. Study outcomes and limitations: Vaccinated individuals (as opposed to placebo recipients) had higher spike-specific TCR breadth.

The treatment here: around 19 received Ad26.COV2.S at low or high dose, single or two shots; five or six received placebo; per-sample allocation not given. The samples date from day 63 after the first vaccine or placebo injection. Libraries were prepared by immunoSEQ multiplex PCR; TCRdb keeps only in-frame clonotypes and omits some of them. The sample consists of about 350,000 clones, roughly 81% of them appearing once. Note on this clone: Its specificity is not known.

This clonotype was sampled from a person between 18 and 65 years old who received the Ad26.COV2.S COVID-19 vaccine or a placebo. Sequences were derived from peripheral blood, sampled in a trial of Ad26.COV2.S vaccine versus placebo.

For the CDR3, the DNA is TGTGCCAGCAGCCCCCGGGGCAAGAGCTCCTACAATGAGCAGTTCTTC. It translates to CASSPRGKSSYNEQFF. This chain joins TRBV11-3 and TRBJ2-1; D possibly matches TRBD1 or TRBD2 (5 bases each). Germline CDR1 SGHNT, CDR2 YENEEA. V dropped 5 bases and J dropped 0 bases, with 14 bases sitting between them. This CDR3 spans 16 amino acids. The full variable domain, rest sourced from reference TRBV11-3 and TRBJ2-1, is EAGVVQSPRYKIIEKKQPVAFWCNPISGHNTLYWYLQNLGQGPELLIRYENEEAVDDSQLPKDRFSAERLKGVDSTLKIQPAELGDSAVYLCASSPRGKSSYNEQFFGPGTRLTVL.